One and the same sample provided the 10 T cell receptor beta chains below, sequenced in a study of blood T cell repertoires in COVID-19. Sequencing used immunoSEQ multiplex PCR; TCRdb keeps in-frame clones, though not all of them. This table has 370,000 or so clones, 87% appearing once. Sequences were obtained from PBMCs or T cells enriched from blood (not recorded which). These receptors were collected from a man aged 30 to 45 who had recovered from COVID-19.

The table lists this clone with a few counts. The chain recombines TRBV7-8 with TRBJ2-7, with 8 bases identical to TRBD1. The V segment lost 1 base and the J segment 2 bases; nucleotides outside the gene matches: 1. CDR3 size: 14 residues. In germline, CDR1 is SGHVS, CDR2 FQNEAQ. The DNA of the CDR3 is TGTGCCAGCAGCTTAGGGACAGGGACCTACGAGCAGTACTTC. This encodes CASSLGTGTYEQYF. Full variable domain (outside the CDR3, taken from reference TRBV7-8 and TRBJ2-7): GAGVSQSPRYKVAKRGQDVALRCDPISGHVSLFWYQQALGQGPEFLTYFQNEAQLDKSGLPSDRFFAERPEGSVSTLKIQRTQQEDSAVYLCASSLGTGTYEQYFGPGTRLTVT.

This chain links TRBV27 with TRBJ1-5; D not resolved. CDR1 and CDR2 (germline): MNHEY, SMNVEV (reference sequence). This CDR3 spans 12 amino acids. V was trimmed by 9 bases and J by 2 bases, leaving 8 bases between them. The CDR3 spells CASAQGNQPQHF. In DNA form, the CDR3 reads TGTGCCAGTGCCCAGGGCAATCAGCCCCAGCATTTT.

This rearrangement joins TRBV5-1 to TRBJ2-1, with TRBD2 matching over 10 bases. The ends lost 2 bases at V and 2 bases at J; junction bases unmatched: 4. Germline CDR1 SGHRS, CDR2 YFSETQ. The CDR3 has 16 residues. CDR3 sequence: CASSFTSGVTYNEQFF. In DNA, the CDR3 is TGCGCCAGCAGCTTCACTAGCGGGGTAACCTACAATGAGCAGTTCTTC.

The chain carries TRBV6-5 and TRBJ2-1, with D tentatively TRBD2 (6 bases). CDR3 size: 14 residues. V dropped 8 bases and J dropped 8 bases, with 19 bases sitting between them. In germline, CDR1 is MNHEY, CDR2 SVGAGI. The CDR3 coding sequence is TGTGCCAGCGGTCGAGGGACTTCAGGGTATGAGCAGTTCTTC. Translating gives CASGRGTSGYEQFF.

This clone appeared a single time. The chain is built from TRBV5-4 and TRBJ2-3; maybe TRBD2 (5 bases). Per germline, CDR1 SGHNT and CDR2 YYREEE (reference sequence). The CDR3 is 13 amino acids. V was pared by 4 bases and J by 6 bases, with 12 bases between. CDR3: CASSQPSPDTQYF. The CDR3, as DNA: TGTGCCAGCAGCCAACCTAGCCCGGATACGCAGTATTTT.

The chain uses TRBV4-3 and TRBJ2-1, with a weak D call TRBD1 (5 bases). CDR1 and CDR2 from the germline V gene are LGHNA and YSLEER. This CDR3 spans 14 amino acids. Trimming removed 0 bases from V and 8 bases from J, with 11 bases in between. CDR3 protein: CASSQDRAGDEQFF. Written as DNA, the CDR3 is TGCGCCAGCAGCCAAGACAGGGCTGGCGATGAGCAGTTCTTC.

The V and J genes are TRBV18 and TRBJ2-2, with D unclear. The CDR3 runs 13 residues. CDR1 is KGHSH, CDR2 LQKENI, per germline. V was cut by 1 base and J by 5 bases, with 5 bases left in between. CDR3 nucleotides: TGTGCCAGCTCACCACGAACAACCGGGGAGCTGTTTTTT. This gives the protein CASSPRTTGELFF.

The chain has TRBV19 and TRBJ1-2; tentatively, D is TRBD1 (5 bases). This CDR3 has 16 amino acids. The V gene lost 5 bases and the J gene lost 0 bases, with 16 bases spanning the gap. Germline V lookup: CDR1 LNHDA, CDR2 SQIVND (reference sequence). Here the CDR3 reads CASSFGEGTSNYGYTF. Written as DNA, the CDR3 is TGTGCCAGTAGTTTCGGTGAGGGGACTTCTAACTATGGCTACACCTTC. Drawing the rest from reference TRBV19 and TRBJ1-2, the complete variable domain is DGGITQSPKYLFRKEGQNVTLSCEQNLNHDAMYWYRQDPGQGLRLIYYSQIVNDFQKGDIAEGYSVSREKKESFPLTVTSAQKNPTAFYLCASSFGEGTSNYGYTFGSGTRLTVV.

The chain is built from TRBV5-1 and TRBJ2-1; D is unresolved. The CDR3 totals 16 residues. The germline V gene has CDR1 SGHRS and CDR2 YFSETQ. Trimming left V 4 bases short and J 1 base short, with 15 bases between. CDR3 DNA: TGCGCCAGCAGCGTGGACGGTTTTTATTCCTACAATGAGCAGTTCTTC. This codes for CASSVDGFYSYNEQFF.

This rearrangement joins TRBV6-1 to TRBJ1-5; perhaps TRBD1 as D (6 bases). V shed 2 bases and J shed 6 bases, with 11 bases lying between them. The germline CDR1 and CDR2 sequences are MNHNS and SASEGT. The CDR3 totals 14 residues. This CDR3 is CASSEQGRAQPQHF. CDR3 DNA: TGTGCCAGCAGTGAACAGGGGAGGGCTCAGCCCCAGCATTTT.